These T cell receptor beta chains were read from a single sample in a study of beta chain features in type 1 diabetes. Only in-frame clones appear in the TCRdb table, and some are missing; sequencing was by immunoSEQ multiplex PCR. The sample holds a few hundred thousand clones, about 10% seen once. The material sequenced was naive CD4+ T cells from blood. These receptors were collected from a woman aged 25-40 years in good health. Both conserved end residues are part of each CDR3. Fields, in order: J gene, clone size, V gene, CDR3 protein. Clone size appears in some rows only: once, few, many, or a class for an expanded clone.

J: TRBJ2-1; size: .; V: TRBV27; CDR3: CASSLYSRGLRGNEQFF
J: TRBJ2-1; size: .; V: TRBV30; CDR3: CAWTSGKYNEQFF
J: TRBJ2-7; size: .; V: TRBV28; CDR3: CASSFYRTGGLYEQYF
J: TRBJ2-7; size: few; V: TRBV7-9; CDR3: CASSSSGRYSYEQYF
J: TRBJ2-2; size: .; V: TRBV4-1; CDR3: CASSQAKGTPRGSVITGELFF
J: TRBJ2-3; size: .; V: TRBV5-1; CDR3: CASSLAYDRGTDTQYF
J: TRBJ2-1; size: few; V: TRBV19; CDR3: CASSRAGLSYNEQFF
J: TRBJ1-1; size: few; V: TRBV7-3; CDR3: CASSLQGGSRTEAFF
J: TRBJ2-1; size: few; V: TRBV2; CDR3: CSSSASGVRNEQFF
J: TRBJ2-1; size: few; V: TRBV7-3; CDR3: CASSLLVTSASSYNEQFF
J: TRBJ1-2; size: .; V: TRBV28; CDR3: CASSTSGRGYTF
J: TRBJ2-3; size: .; V: TRBV5-1; CDR3: CASSLGRDRVADTQYF
J: TRBJ2-3; size: .; V: TRBV7-3; CDR3: CASSGSPSEDTDTQYF
J: TRBJ2-3; size: .; V: TRBV9; CDR3: CASSVDPGTLTDTQYF
J: TRBJ2-3; size: .; V: TRBV6-5; CDR3: CASSLSVPTDTQYF
J: TRBJ1-1; size: .; V: TRBV10-3; CDR3: CATRTENMNTEAFF
J: TRBJ2-2; size: .; V: TRBV13; CDR3: CASYNSGSNTGELFF
J: TRBJ2-1; size: few; V: TRBV4-3; CDR3: CASNTSGRENEQFF
J: TRBJ2-7; size: few; V: TRBV28; CDR3: CASSGSYEQYF